This TCR beta chain stems from a study of blood T cell repertoires in COVID-19. The wider study: Samples representing acute and convalescent COVID-19 were sourced from the United States, Italy and Spain. T cells, B-cell-depleted T cells, or PBMCs provided the cDNA or gDNA that served as material.

Original methodology: It was from reference gene primer amplification that nucleated cell counts were estimated. Profiling relied on immunoSEQ multiplex PCR, and the TCRdb table lists in-frame clones only, not all of them. The D gene and trimming were derived from the DNA, and the V and J assignments and clone size from that table. The sample contains about 92,000 clones, around 90% of which appear only once. A Seattle source enrolled patients during active infection and followed them longitudinally. The TCR originated in a woman aged 60 to 75 with COVID-19, enrolled during active disease. Source material: peripheral blood.

The CDR3 region has the DNA TGCGCCAGCAGCTTGCTCTCCGGCGGGAATCAGCCCCAGCATTTT. The encoded protein is CASSLLSGGNQPQHF. The rearrangement uses TRBV5-1 and TRBJ1-5; D call uncertain. The germline gives CDR1 SGHRS, CDR2 YFSETQ. Trimming pared 1 base from V and 4 bases from J, leaving 12 bases between. This CDR3 comprises 15 residues.